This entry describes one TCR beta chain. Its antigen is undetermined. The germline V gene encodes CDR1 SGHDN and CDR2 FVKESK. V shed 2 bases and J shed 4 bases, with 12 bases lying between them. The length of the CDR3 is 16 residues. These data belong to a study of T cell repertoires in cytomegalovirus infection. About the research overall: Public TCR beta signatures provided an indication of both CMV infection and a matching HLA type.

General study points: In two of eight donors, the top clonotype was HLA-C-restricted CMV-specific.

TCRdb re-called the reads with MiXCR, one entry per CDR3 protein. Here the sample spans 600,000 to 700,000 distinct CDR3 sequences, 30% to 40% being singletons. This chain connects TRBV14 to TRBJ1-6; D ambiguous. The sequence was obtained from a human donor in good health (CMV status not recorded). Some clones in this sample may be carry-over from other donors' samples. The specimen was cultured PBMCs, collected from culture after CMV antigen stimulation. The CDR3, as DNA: TGTGCCAGCAGCCAAATGGTGGGAGGATATAATTCACCCCTCCACTTT. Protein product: CASSQMVGGYNSPLHF.